Following are 12 T cell receptor beta chains from one sample sequenced in a study of blood T cell repertoires in COVID-19. This table comes from immunoSEQ multiplex PCR, and its TCRdb copy is limited to in-frame clones, with some not included. Among approximately 160,000 clones listed, more than 85% were seen once. Sequenced input: peripheral blood. The receptors were sampled from a woman aged 60-70 years with COVID-19, enrolled during active disease.

The chain recombines TRBV7-9 with TRBJ1-2; no clear D gene. V lost 5 bases and J 8 bases, leaving 15 bases between the germline ends. Germline values: CDR1 SEHNR, CDR2 FQNEAQ (reference sequence). The CDR3 runs to 13 residues. CDR3 in DNA: TGTGCCAGCAGCCGGTCCGCTGGGAGCGGCTACACCTTC. It specifies CASSRSAGSGYTF.

In this sample, this clone turned up a few times. The chain uses TRBV30 and TRBJ1-1; D is unclear. The V and J ends lost 2 bases and 3 bases respectively, with 10 bases between them. The CDR3 totals 13 residues. Germline V gene sequence: CDR1 GTSNPN, CDR2 SVGIG (reference sequence). The CDR3 here is CAWSLRGDTEAFF. The CDR3 bases are TGTGCCTGGAGTCTTCGGGGTGACACTGAAGCTTTCTTT.

The CDR3 region has the DNA TGTGCCAGCAGCTTCGGGACAGGCACCTCTGGAAACACCATATATTTT. Its protein product is CASSFGTGTSGNTIYF. The chain joins TRBV5-4 to TRBJ1-3; TRBD1 aligns across 8 bases. Looked up from germline, CDR1 is SGHNT and CDR2 is YYREEE (reference sequence). The ends lost 2 bases at V and 0 bases at J; junction bases unmatched: 4. There are 16 residues in the CDR3.

This chain uses TRBV27 with TRBJ2-7, with D unclear. The CDR3 covers 12 residues. V was shortened by 3 bases and J by 6 bases, with 9 bases between the two germline ends. Germline V CDR1 and CDR2: MNHEY, SMNVEV (reference sequence). The CDR3 nucleotides read TGTGCCAGCAGTTTCCGGAGTAGCGAGCAGTACTTC. Amino acids: CASSFRSSEQYF.

The chain employs TRBV7-9 and TRBJ1-6, with 9 bases identical to TRBD1. Germline V gene lookup returns CDR1 SEHNR and CDR2 FQNEAQ (reference sequence). The V and J ends lost 3 bases and 8 bases, in that order; junction bases with no gene match: 5. The CDR3 covers 15 residues. The CDR3 here is CASSLGGQGHSPLHF. CDR3 sequence (DNA): TGTGCCAGCAGCTTGGGGGGACAGGGCCATTCACCCCTCCACTTT.

This clone was seen once. The chain has TRBV7-9 and TRBJ1-2; D is possibly TRBD1 (5 bases). In germline, CDR1 is SEHNR, CDR2 FQNEAQ (reference sequence). Trimming removed 4 bases from V and 7 bases from J, with 19 bases in between. The CDR3 length is 15 residues. The CDR3 here is CASSSKTPGVLGYTF. The DNA of the CDR3 is TGTGCCAGCAGCTCAAAGACTCCGGGGGTTCTTGGCTACACCTTC.

The chain couples TRBV27 to TRBJ1-2; tentatively, D is TRBD1 (6 bases). CDR3 length: 18 amino acids. The germline gives CDR1 MNHEY, CDR2 SMNVEV (reference sequence). V lost 6 bases and J lost 2, with 25 bases in between. CDR3 in amino acids: CASSSGRGRSLSNYGYTF. DNA of the CDR3: TGTGCCAGCAGCTCCGGCAGGGGCAGGTCCCTTTCCAACTATGGCTACACCTTC.

This rearrangement joins TRBV6-2 or TRBV6-3 to TRBJ1-2; 8 nucleotides line up with TRBD1. This CDR3 contains 15 residues. Germline lookup yields CDR1 MNHEY and CDR2 SVGEGT. Trimming cost V 3 bases and J 8 bases; bases outside gene matches: 11. The CDR3 is CASSYHKDRGHGYTF. CDR3 DNA sequence: TGTGCCAGCAGTTATCACAAAGACAGGGGACACGGCTACACCTTC.

The chain employs TRBV2 and TRBJ1-4, with 8 bases fitting TRBD1. V was pared by 5 bases and J by 7 bases, with 6 bases of the junction left unmatched. Germline CDR1 and CDR2: SNHLY and FYNNEI. The length of the CDR3 is 14 residues. CDR3 sequence: CASSTRTGFEKLFF. CDR3 nucleotides: TGTGCCAGCAGTACGCGGACAGGGTTTGAAAAACTGTTTTTT.

This clone came up once. The chain employs TRBV2 and TRBJ2-7, with 8 bases fitting TRBD1. The CDR3 runs to 14 residues. Germline V lookup: CDR1 SNHLY, CDR2 FYNNEI. The junction had 5 bases not matched to a gene; V was cut back by 6 bases and J by 1 base. CDR3 residues: CASRDRDPSYEQYF. The CDR3 bases are TGTGCCAGCAGGGACAGGGACCCTTCCTACGAGCAGTACTTC.

V is TRBV21-1 and J is TRBJ2-7; the table assigns TRBD1, which was not confirmed against the DNA. TRBV21-1 is a pseudogene. This CDR3 has 15 amino acids. The CDR3 DNA follows: TGTGCCAGCAGCAAAGACGCAGGGGTTTGCTACGAGCAGTACTTC. It translates to CASSKDAGVCYEQYF.

This chain uses TRBV7-6 with TRBJ1-2; possibly TRBD1 for D (6 bases). The germline gives CDR1 SGHVS, CDR2 FNYEAQ. This CDR3 has 14 residues. Trimming took off 5 bases at V and 4 bases at J, with 14 bases between the two ends. The CDR3 bases are TGTGCCAGCAGCCAGATCGGACAGCTCTATGGCTACACCTTC. This gives the protein CASSQIGQLYGYTF.